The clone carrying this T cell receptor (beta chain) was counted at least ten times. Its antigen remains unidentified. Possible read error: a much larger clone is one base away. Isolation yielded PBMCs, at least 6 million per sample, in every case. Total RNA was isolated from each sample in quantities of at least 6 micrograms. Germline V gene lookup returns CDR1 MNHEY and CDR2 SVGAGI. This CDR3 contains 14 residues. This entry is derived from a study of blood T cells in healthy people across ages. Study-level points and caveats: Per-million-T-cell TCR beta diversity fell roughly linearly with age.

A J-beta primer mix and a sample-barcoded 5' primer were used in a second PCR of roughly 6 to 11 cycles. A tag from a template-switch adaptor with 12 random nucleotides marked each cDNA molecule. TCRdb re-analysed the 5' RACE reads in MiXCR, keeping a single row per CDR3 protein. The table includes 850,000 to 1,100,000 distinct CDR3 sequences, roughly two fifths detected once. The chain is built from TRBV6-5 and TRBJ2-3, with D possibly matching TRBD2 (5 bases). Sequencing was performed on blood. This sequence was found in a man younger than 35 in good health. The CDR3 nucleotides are TGTGCCAGCAGTGACTCATCCGGGGCAGATACGCAGTATTTT. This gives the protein CASSDSSGADTQYF.